The rows below give T cell receptor beta chains drawn from one sample of a study of cytomegalovirus exposure and HLA in healthy donors. Profiled with immunoSEQ multiplex PCR; TCRdb holds only in-frame clones, not every one. The data contain 150,000 to 200,000 clones, roughly 87% of them singletons. Sequences were obtained from PBMCs. The receptor source for this set is a girl younger than two in good health and CMV-seronegative. Both conserved end residues are part of each CDR3. A D gene is named only where the DNA matches it firmly.

d_call: TRBD2
j_call: TRBJ2-3
v_call: TRBV4-1
cdr3_aa: CASSQSSSGLSDTQYF

d_call: -
j_call: TRBJ2-5
v_call: TRBV5-4
cdr3_aa: CASSSAGQETQYF

d_call: -
j_call: TRBJ1-2
v_call: TRBV5-1
cdr3_aa: CASSKDREYGYTF

d_call: -
j_call: TRBJ1-1
v_call: TRBV27
cdr3_aa: CASSLLGTLTEAFF

d_call: TRBD1
j_call: TRBJ2-3
v_call: TRBV19
cdr3_aa: CASSIGTGGTDTQYF

d_call: TRBD2
j_call: TRBJ2-4
v_call: TRBV7-2
cdr3_aa: CASRIAGGKNIQYF

d_call: -
j_call: TRBJ2-1
v_call: TRBV7-2
cdr3_aa: CASSLLGGAYNEQFF

d_call: TRBD2
j_call: TRBJ2-7
v_call: TRBV7-3
cdr3_aa: CASSLREGNEQYF

d_call: TRBD2
j_call: TRBJ2-7
v_call: TRBV7-9
cdr3_aa: CASSVQREGPEQYF

d_call: -
j_call: TRBJ1-5
v_call: TRBV4-1
cdr3_aa: CASSRGSGQFNQPQHF

d_call: -
j_call: TRBJ1-4
v_call: TRBV10-2
cdr3_aa: CASSDSGVNEKLFF

d_call: TRBD1
j_call: TRBJ2-4
v_call: TRBV5-4
cdr3_aa: CASSLRGGSIQYF

d_call: -
j_call: TRBJ2-7
v_call: TRBV27
cdr3_aa: CASRAVGGAYEQYF

d_call: -
j_call: TRBJ2-7
v_call: TRBV2
cdr3_aa: CASSAGLGSYEQYF

d_call: TRBD1
j_call: TRBJ1-5
v_call: TRBV4-1
cdr3_aa: CASSPRQGTYSNQPQHF

d_call: -
j_call: TRBJ1-4
v_call: TRBV10-3
cdr3_aa: CAISDVATNEKLFF

d_call: -
j_call: TRBJ2-7
v_call: TRBV11-2
cdr3_aa: CASSYGTFSYEQYF

d_call: -
j_call: TRBJ2-2
v_call: TRBV5-4
cdr3_aa: CASSLTGRDTGELFF

d_call: -
j_call: TRBJ2-5
v_call: TRBV6-6
cdr3_aa: CASSYGRGTIQETQYF

d_call: -
j_call: TRBJ1-1
v_call: TRBV10-3
cdr3_aa: CAIMTSPGATEAFF

d_call: TRBD2
j_call: TRBJ2-3
v_call: TRBV4-2
cdr3_aa: CASSQVSGSYNTDTQYF

d_call: -
j_call: TRBJ2-7
v_call: TRBV19
cdr3_aa: CASRLTGWDEQYF

d_call: -
j_call: TRBJ2-1
v_call: TRBV11-2
cdr3_aa: CASSFKRGRGSYNEQFF

d_call: TRBD1
j_call: TRBJ1-3
v_call: TRBV25-1
cdr3_aa: CASSVARGNTIYF

d_call: TRBD1
j_call: TRBJ2-7
v_call: TRBV29-1
cdr3_aa: CSVVRTGDYEQYF

d_call: -
j_call: TRBJ2-1
v_call: TRBV5-1
cdr3_aa: CASSRAGAGYNEQFF

d_call: TRBD1
j_call: TRBJ1-3
v_call: TRBV7-8
cdr3_aa: CASSRTGGTLGSTIYF

d_call: -
j_call: TRBJ2-3
v_call: TRBV21-1
cdr3_aa: CASSKGLLSTDTQYF

d_call: TRBD1
j_call: TRBJ2-3
v_call: TRBV7-2
cdr3_aa: CASMDRVTDTQYF

d_call: TRBD2
j_call: TRBJ2-7
v_call: TRBV4-3
cdr3_aa: CASSQDLAGGPDEQYF

d_call: -
j_call: TRBJ2-1
v_call: TRBV10-3
cdr3_aa: CAISEGPQGYEQFF

d_call: -
j_call: TRBJ1-3
v_call: TRBV9
cdr3_aa: CASSPRVVLSGNTIYF

d_call: TRBD1
j_call: TRBJ2-7
v_call: TRBV5-6
cdr3_aa: CASSLLGTEEQYF

d_call: TRBD1
j_call: TRBJ2-1
v_call: TRBV29-1
cdr3_aa: CSVDGQGDRVGNEQFF

d_call: TRBD1
j_call: TRBJ1-6
v_call: TRBV5-4
cdr3_aa: CASSLYTGGSSYNSPLHF

d_call: -
j_call: TRBJ2-7
v_call: TRBV9
cdr3_aa: CASSLGPHSGDGNEQYF

d_call: TRBD1
j_call: TRBJ1-1
v_call: TRBV4-2
cdr3_aa: CASSQEPRDRGMNTEAFF

d_call: TRBD2
j_call: TRBJ2-1
v_call: TRBV7-2
cdr3_aa: CASSLVWLAGNEQFF

d_call: -
j_call: TRBJ1-3
v_call: TRBV29-1
cdr3_aa: CSVEGGTSTPGNTIYF

d_call: TRBD1
j_call: TRBJ2-1
v_call: TRBV27
cdr3_aa: CASMALRIDRGFNEQFF

d_call: TRBD1
j_call: TRBJ2-7
v_call: TRBV27
cdr3_aa: CASSFLGQGVNEQYF

d_call: TRBD1
j_call: TRBJ1-1
v_call: TRBV30
cdr3_aa: CAWSQIQGAGTEAFF

d_call: -
j_call: TRBJ1-6
v_call: TRBV6-6
cdr3_aa: CASSYIRDTVPSPLHF

d_call: -
j_call: TRBJ2-1
v_call: TRBV4-1
cdr3_aa: CASSQALGTPFVF

d_call: TRBD2
j_call: TRBJ2-3
v_call: TRBV29-1
cdr3_aa: CSVGPSGGSTDTQYF

d_call: -
j_call: TRBJ2-1
v_call: TRBV7-8
cdr3_aa: CASSSQTVPTNEQFF

d_call: -
j_call: TRBJ1-6
v_call: TRBV18
cdr3_aa: CASSLSGTIGAPLHF

d_call: TRBD1
j_call: TRBJ2-3
v_call: TRBV6-6
cdr3_aa: CASSARDRAEDTQYF